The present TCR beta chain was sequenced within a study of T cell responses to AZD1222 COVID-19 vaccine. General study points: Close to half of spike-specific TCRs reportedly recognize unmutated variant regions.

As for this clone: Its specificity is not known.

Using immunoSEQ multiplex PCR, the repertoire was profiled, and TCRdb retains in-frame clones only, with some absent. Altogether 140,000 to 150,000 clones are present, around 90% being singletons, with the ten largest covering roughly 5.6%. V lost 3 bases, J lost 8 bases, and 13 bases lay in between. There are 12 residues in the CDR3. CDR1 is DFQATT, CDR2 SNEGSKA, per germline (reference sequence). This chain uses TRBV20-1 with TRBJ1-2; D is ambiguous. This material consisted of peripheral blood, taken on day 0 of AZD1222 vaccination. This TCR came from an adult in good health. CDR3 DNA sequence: TGCAGTGCTAGTGCCGATCGGACGGGCTACACCTTC. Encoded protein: CSASADRTGYTF.